This TCR beta chain was obtained from a study of response to subunit inactivated influenza vaccine. Overall study findings and caveats: The authors put forward the suggestion that each seasonal influenza vaccination may bring in only a limited number of new T cells.

Turning to this clonotype: Its antigen remains unknown.

TCRdb independently ran MiXCR on the RT-PCR reads; one entry per CDR3 protein. The repertoire includes about 520,000 distinct CDR3 sequences, under 8.5% of them detected once, and 10% to 15% sits in the top ten. Deletions cut 3 bases from V and 3 bases from J, with 8 bases between. CDR3 length: 13 amino acids. The germline CDR1 and CDR2 sequences are LGHDT and YNNKEL (reference sequence). Source: PBMCs from blood, taken 23 to 25 months after vaccination. The TCR originated in a man aged 45-69 years who received an inactivated influenza vaccine. The chain has TRBV3-1 and TRBJ1-2; possible D gene TRBD1, 5 bases. The CDR3 protein is CASSQTAYYGYTF. The DNA of the CDR3 is TGTGCCAGCAGCCAGACAGCGTACTATGGCTACACCTTC.